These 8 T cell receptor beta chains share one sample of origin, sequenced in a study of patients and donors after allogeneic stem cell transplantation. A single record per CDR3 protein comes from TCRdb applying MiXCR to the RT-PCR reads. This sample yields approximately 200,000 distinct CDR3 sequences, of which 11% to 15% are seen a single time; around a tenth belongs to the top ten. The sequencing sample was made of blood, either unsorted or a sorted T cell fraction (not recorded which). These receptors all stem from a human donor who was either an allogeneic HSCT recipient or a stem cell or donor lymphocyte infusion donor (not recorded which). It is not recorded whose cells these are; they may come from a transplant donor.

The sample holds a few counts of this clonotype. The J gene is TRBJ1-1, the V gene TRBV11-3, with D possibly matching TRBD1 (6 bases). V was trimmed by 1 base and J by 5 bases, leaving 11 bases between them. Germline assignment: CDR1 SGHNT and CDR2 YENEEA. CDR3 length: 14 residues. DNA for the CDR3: TGTGCCAGCAGCTTAGGAGGGGGGAAAACTGAAGCTTTCTTT. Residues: CASSLGGGKTEAFF.

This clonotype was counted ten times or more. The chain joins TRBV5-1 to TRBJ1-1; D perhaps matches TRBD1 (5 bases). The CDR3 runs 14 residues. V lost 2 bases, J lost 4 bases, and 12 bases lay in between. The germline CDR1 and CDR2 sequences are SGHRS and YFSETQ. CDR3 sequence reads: CASSFGGSGTEAFF. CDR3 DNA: TGCGCCAGCAGCTTTGGGGGAAGCGGCACTGAAGCTTTCTTT.

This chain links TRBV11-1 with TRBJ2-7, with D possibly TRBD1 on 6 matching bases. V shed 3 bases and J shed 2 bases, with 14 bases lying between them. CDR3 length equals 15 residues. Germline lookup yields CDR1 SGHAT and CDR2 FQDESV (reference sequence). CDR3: CASSFLGHSTYEQYF. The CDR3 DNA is TGTGCCAGCAGCTTTTTGGGACACAGTACCTACGAGCAGTACTTC.

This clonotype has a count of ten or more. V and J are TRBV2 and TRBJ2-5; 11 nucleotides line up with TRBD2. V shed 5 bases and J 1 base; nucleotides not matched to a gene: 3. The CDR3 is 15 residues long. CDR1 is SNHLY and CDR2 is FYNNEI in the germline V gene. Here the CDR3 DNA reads TGTGCCAGCAGTAGGCTAGCGGGGGGCCAAGAGACCCAGTACTTC. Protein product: CASSRLAGGQETQYF.

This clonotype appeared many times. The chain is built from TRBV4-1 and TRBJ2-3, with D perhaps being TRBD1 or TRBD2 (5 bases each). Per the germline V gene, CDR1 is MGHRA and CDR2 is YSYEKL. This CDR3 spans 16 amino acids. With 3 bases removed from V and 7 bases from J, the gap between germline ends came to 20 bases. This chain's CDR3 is CASSHLGVDKRNTQYF. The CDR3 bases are TGCGCCAGCAGCCACCTGGGGGTGGACAAAAGGAATACGCAGTATTTT.

The CDR3: CASAPDLGGELFF. The CDR3 bases are TGTGCCAGCGCGCCGGATTTGGGCGGGGAGCTGTTTTTT. The rearrangement links TRBV6-1 to TRBJ2-2; no reliable D call. The CDR3 consists of 13 residues. The ends were cut back, 8 bases at V and 7 bases at J, with 14 bases in the middle. Germline CDR1 is MNHNS and CDR2 is SASEGT.

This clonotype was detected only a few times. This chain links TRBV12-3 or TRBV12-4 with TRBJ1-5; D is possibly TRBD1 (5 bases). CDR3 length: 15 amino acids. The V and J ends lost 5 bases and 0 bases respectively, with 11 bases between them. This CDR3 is CASSSNQGSNQPQHF. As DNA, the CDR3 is TGTGCCAGCAGTAGCAACCAGGGTAGCAATCAGCCCCAGCATTTT.

The CDR3 DNA follows: TGTGCCAGCAGCTACGGGGGATCAAAAAACATTCAGTACTTC. Translation gives CASSYGGSKNIQYF. The chain links TRBV11-2 to TRBJ2-4, with a tentative D call TRBD2 (6 bases). Germline V gene data show CDR1 as SGHAT and CDR2 as FQNNGV. This CDR3 is 14 amino acids long. Trimming pared 4 bases from V and 4 bases from J, leaving 11 bases between. The full variable domain, with the rest looked up from reference TRBV11-2 and TRBJ2-4, is EAGVAQSPRYKIIEKRQSVAFWCNPISGHATLYWYQQILGQGPKLLIQFQNNGVVDDSQLPKDRFSAERLKGVDSTLKIQPAKLEDSAVYLCASSYGGSKNIQYFGAGTRLSVL.